The source of this T cell receptor beta chain is a study of response to subunit inactivated influenza vaccine. The sample holds a few counts of this clonotype. TCRdb processed the RT-PCR reads anew with MiXCR; each CDR3 protein has one entry. Seen here are about 520,000 distinct CDR3 sequences, about 25% observed once, and the top ten hold approximately 2%. The sequenced sample was CD4+ T cells sorted from PBMCs, obtained more than 4 days after vaccination. The TCR comes from a man aged 50 to 60 who received an inactivated influenza vaccine.

CDR3 DNA: TGCAGCGTTTTAACGTCGGAGGGGACTGAAAAACTGTTTTTT. It codes for CSVLTSEGTEKLFF. The chain joins TRBV29-1 to TRBJ1-4; possible D gene TRBD1, 5 bases. The V end was cut by 5 bases, the J end by 7 bases, with 17 bases between. Per the germline V gene, CDR1 is SQVTM and CDR2 is ANQGSEA. The CDR3 covers 14 residues.